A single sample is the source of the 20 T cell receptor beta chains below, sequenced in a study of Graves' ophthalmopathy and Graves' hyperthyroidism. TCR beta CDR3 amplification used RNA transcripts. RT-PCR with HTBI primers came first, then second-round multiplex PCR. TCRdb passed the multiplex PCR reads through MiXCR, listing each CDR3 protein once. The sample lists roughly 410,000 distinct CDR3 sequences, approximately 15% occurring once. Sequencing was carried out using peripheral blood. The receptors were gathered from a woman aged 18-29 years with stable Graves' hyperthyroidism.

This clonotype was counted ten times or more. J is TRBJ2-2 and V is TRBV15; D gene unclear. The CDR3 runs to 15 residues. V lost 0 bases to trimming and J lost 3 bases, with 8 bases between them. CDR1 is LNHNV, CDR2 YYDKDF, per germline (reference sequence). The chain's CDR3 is CATSRDPAYTGELFF. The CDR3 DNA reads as TGTGCCACCAGCAGAGATCCGGCGTACACCGGGGAGCTGTTTTTT.

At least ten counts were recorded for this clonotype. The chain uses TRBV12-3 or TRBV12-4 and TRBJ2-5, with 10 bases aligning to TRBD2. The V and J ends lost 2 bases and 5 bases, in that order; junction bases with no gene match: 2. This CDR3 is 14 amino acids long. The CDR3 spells CASSLSSGGETQYF. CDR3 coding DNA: TGTGCCAGCAGTTTATCTAGCGGGGGTGAGACCCAGTACTTC.

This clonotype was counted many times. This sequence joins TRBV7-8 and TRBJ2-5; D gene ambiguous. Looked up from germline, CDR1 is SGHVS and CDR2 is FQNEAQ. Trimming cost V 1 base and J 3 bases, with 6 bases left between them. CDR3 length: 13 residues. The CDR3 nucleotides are TGTGCCAGCAGCTTAGAGGGCAAAGAGACCCAGTACTTC. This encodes CASSLEGKETQYF.

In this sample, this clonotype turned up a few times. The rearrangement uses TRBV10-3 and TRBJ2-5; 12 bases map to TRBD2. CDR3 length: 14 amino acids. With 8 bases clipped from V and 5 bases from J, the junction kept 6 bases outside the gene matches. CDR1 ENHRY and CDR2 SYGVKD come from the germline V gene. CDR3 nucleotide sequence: TGTGCCATCCGGACTAGCGGGGAGAAGGAGACCCAGTACTTC. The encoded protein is CAIRTSGEKETQYF.

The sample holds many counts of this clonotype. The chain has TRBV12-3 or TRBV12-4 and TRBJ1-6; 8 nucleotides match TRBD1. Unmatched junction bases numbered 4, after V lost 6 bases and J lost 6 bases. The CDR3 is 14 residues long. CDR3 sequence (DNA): TGTGCCAGCAGCAGGACAGGGTTTAATTCACCCCTCCACTTT. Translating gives CASSRTGFNSPLHF.

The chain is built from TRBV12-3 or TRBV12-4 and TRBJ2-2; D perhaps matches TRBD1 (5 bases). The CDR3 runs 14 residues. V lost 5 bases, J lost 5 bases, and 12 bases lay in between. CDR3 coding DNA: TGTGCCAGCAGTCCATCCAGGGTTACCGGGGAGCTGTTTTTT. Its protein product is CASSPSRVTGELFF.

CDR3 DNA sequence: TGTGCCAGCCGTTCAAGGGGGTTCACTGAAGCTTTCTTT. Its protein is CASRSRGFTEAFF. The rearrangement joins TRBV6-5 to TRBJ1-1; D perhaps matches TRBD1 (6 bases). The CDR3 contains 13 residues. Germline CDR1 is MNHEY and CDR2 is SVGAGI. Trimming pared 8 bases from V and 4 bases from J, leaving 14 bases between.

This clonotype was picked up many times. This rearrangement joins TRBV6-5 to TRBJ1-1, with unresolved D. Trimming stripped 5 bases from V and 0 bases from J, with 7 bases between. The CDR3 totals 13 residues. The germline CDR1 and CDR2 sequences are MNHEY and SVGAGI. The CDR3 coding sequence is TGTGCCAGCAGTACCGAGATGAACACTGAAGCTTTCTTT. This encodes CASSTEMNTEAFF.

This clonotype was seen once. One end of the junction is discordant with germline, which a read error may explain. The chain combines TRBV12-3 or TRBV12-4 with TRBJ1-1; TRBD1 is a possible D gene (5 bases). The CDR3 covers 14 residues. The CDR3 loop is CASGLRDWRLLSSF. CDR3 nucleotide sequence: TGTGCCAGCGGTCTCCGGGACTGGAGGTTACTTTCTTCCTTT.

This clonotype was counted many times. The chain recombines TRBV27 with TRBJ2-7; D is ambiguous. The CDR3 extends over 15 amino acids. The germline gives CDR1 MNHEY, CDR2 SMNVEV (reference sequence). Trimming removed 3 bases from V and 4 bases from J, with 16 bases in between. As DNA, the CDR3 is TGTGCCAGCAGTTTCCTCGGGTCTCCCCTTTACGAGCAGTACTTC. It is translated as CASSFLGSPLYEQYF.

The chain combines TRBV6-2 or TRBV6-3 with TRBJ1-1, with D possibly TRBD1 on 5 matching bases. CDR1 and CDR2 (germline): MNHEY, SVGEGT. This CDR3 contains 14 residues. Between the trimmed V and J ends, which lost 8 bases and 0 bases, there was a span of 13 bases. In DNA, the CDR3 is TGTGCCAGCCTGGGGGACTTCCTGAACACTGAAGCTTTCTTT. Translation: CASLGDFLNTEAFF.

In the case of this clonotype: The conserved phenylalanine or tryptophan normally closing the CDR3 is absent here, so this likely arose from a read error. The CDR3 DNA sequence: TGTGCCAGCAGTATCCGAGTGAGGGAGCAGTACTAC. As protein: CASSIRVREQYY. The chain employs TRBV12-3 or TRBV12-4 and TRBJ2-7; D is unclear. The CDR3 sequence is 12 residues long. V lost 5 bases and J 7 bases, leaving 12 bases between the germline ends.

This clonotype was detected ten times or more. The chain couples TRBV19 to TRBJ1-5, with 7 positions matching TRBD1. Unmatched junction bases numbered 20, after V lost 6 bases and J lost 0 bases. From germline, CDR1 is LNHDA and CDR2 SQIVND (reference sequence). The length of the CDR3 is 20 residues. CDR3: CASSTHRQGDPYYSNQPQHF. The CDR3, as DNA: TGTGCCAGTAGCACCCATCGACAGGGAGACCCCTACTATAGCAATCAGCCCCAGCATTTT.

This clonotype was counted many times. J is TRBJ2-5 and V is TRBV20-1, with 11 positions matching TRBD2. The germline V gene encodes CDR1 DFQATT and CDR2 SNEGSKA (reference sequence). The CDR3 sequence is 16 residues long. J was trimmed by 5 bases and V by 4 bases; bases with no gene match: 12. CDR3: CSAITSGGLGVETQYF. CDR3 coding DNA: TGCAGTGCTATTACTAGCGGGGGCCTAGGAGTTGAGACCCAGTACTTC.

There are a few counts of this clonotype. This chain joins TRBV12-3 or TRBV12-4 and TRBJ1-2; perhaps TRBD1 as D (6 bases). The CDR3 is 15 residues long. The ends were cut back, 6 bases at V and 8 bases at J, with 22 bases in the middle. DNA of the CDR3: TGTGCCAGCAGCCGAAGGGACATCGGAGGAGGGGGCTACACCTTC. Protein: CASSRRDIGGGGYTF.

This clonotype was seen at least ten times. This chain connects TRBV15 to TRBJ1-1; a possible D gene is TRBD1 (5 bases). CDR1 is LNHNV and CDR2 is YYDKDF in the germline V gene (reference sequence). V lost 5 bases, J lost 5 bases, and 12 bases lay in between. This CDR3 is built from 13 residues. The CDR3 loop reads CATSPRGITEAFF. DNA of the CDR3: TGTGCCACCAGCCCCCGGGGCATAACTGAAGCTTTCTTT.

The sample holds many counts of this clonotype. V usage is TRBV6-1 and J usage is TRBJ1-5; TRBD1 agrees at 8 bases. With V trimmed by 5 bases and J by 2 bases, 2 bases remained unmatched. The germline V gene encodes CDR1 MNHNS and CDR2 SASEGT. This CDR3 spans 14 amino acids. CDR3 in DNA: TGTGCCAGCAGTATGGGACAGGGCAATCAGCCCCAGCATTTT. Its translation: CASSMGQGNQPQHF.

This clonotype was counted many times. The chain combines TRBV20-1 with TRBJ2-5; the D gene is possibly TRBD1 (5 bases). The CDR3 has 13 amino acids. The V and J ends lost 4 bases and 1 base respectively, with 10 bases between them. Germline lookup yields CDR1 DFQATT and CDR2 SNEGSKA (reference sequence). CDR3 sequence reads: CSAIRTSQETQYF. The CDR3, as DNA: TGCAGTGCTATCAGGACATCCCAAGAGACCCAGTACTTC.

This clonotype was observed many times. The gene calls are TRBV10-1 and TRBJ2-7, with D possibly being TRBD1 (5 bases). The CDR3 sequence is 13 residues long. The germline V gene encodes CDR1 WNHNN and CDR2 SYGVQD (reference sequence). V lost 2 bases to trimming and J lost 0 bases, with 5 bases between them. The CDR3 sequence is CASSETGSYEQYF. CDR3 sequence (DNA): TGCGCCAGCAGTGAGACAGGCTCCTACGAGCAGTACTTC.

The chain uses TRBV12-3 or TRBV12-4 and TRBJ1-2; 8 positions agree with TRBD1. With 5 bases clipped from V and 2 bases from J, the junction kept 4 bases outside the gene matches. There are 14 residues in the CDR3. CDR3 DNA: TGTGCCAGCAGTGCGGGGACAGGCAACTATGGCTACACCTTC. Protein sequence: CASSAGTGNYGYTF.